The 15 T cell receptor beta chains listed next were all sequenced from one sample in a study of T-cell reconstitution after alpha-beta-depleted transplantation in children listed by TCRdb under 2016. The library was built by means of PCR. Reads for this sample came from an Illumina HiSeq 2500. TCR libraries were prepared with molecular barcoding, using unique molecular identifiers to normalize TCRbeta repertoire quantification. TCRdb applied fastp at Q25 and MiXCR to the public reads, then kept only in-frame beta chains. Rows matching on CDR3 protein sequence are summarized as one entry with the most common DNA and genes. The sample has about 410,000 distinct CDR3 sequences on record, roughly 21% of them singletons. The ten largest clones capture 3.5% to 4% of the sample. Material: PBMCs from the stem cell graft donor, obtained from the stem cell graft. Receptors originate from a human donor who donated a stem cell graft to a child with acute myeloid leukemia.

V gene TRBV5-1 combines with J gene TRBJ2-3, with a tentative D call TRBD2 (6 bases). The CDR3 has 14 amino acids. Trimming shortened V by 4 bases and J by 4 bases, and 13 bases separated the two germline ends. Germline V lookup: CDR1 SGHRS, CDR2 YFSETQ. CDR3 nucleotide sequence: TGCGCCAGCAGCAGGAGGGATTCATCAGATACGCAGTATTTT. Its translation is CASSRRDSSDTQYF.

The J gene is TRBJ2-5, the V gene TRBV7-6, with 7 bases aligning to TRBD2. This CDR3 is built from 14 residues. Germline V gene sequence: CDR1 SGHVS, CDR2 FNYEAQ. Trimming removed 2 bases from V and 4 bases from J; junction bases left unmatched: 4. The CDR3 coding sequence is TGTGCCAGCAGCTTATTTTTAGCGGGAGAGACCCAGTACTTC. The encoded protein is CASSLFLAGETQYF.

CDR3 region: CASSPSGTAYNEQFF. The CDR3 nucleotides read TGCGCCAGCAGCCCCTCTGGGACAGCTTACAATGAGCAGTTCTTC. V is TRBV4-3 and J is TRBJ2-1; 7 bases agree with TRBD1. This CDR3 is built from 15 residues. Germline CDR1 reads LGHNA; CDR2 reads YSLEER. The V and J ends lost 4 bases and 4 bases, in that order; junction bases with no gene match: 7.

The chain combines TRBV4-1 with TRBJ1-6; no reliable D call. The CDR3 has 14 residues. Germline V lookup: CDR1 MGHRA, CDR2 YSYEKL. Trimming removed 1 base from V and 8 bases from J, with 9 bases in between. The CDR3 coding sequence is TGCGCCAGCAGCCAAGCCCTAGGAGATTCACCCCTCCACTTT. This sequence encodes CASSQALGDSPLHF.

The chain employs TRBV5-1 and TRBJ2-3; 9 bases are a match to TRBD1. The trim removed 2 bases at V and 3 bases at J, leaving 7 bases unmatched. The germline V gene encodes CDR1 SGHRS and CDR2 YFSETQ. The CDR3 length is 16 residues. This CDR3 is CASSLQGAGSTDTQYF. CDR3 DNA sequence: TGCGCCAGCAGCTTACAGGGGGCTGGGTCGACAGATACGCAGTATTTT. The entire variable domain, with the rest obtained from reference TRBV5-1 and TRBJ2-3, is as follows: KAGVTQTPRYLIKTRGQQVTLSCSPISGHRSVSWYQQTPGQGLQFLFEYFSETQRNKGNFPGRFSGRQFSNSRSEMNVSTLELGDSALYLCASSLQGAGSTDTQYFGPGTRLTVL.

V gene TRBV28 combines with J gene TRBJ2-3; a weak D match, TRBD2 (6 bases). V was shortened by 8 bases and J by 2 bases, with 20 bases between the two germline ends. Per germline, CDR1 MDHEN and CDR2 SYDVKM. This CDR3 region has 16 residues. The CDR3 DNA follows: TGTGCCAGCCAGCAGCCCGGGACTCCCCACACAGATACGCAGTATTTT. This codes for CASQQPGTPHTDTQYF.

This clonotype was observed a handful of times. The V gene is TRBV5-6, the J gene TRBJ2-1, with D perhaps TRBD2 (5 bases). The CDR3 sequence is 11 residues long. Germline loops: CDR1 SGHDT, CDR2 YYEEEE. Trimming cost V 4 bases and J 9 bases, with 8 bases left between them. CDR3 protein: CASSRRGEQFF. CDR3 coding DNA: TGTGCCAGCAGCAGACGGGGTGAGCAGTTCTTC.

The J gene is TRBJ1-4, the V gene TRBV18; the match to TRBD1 covers 9 bases. The CDR3 has 15 residues. Germline V gene data show CDR1 as KGHSH and CDR2 as LQKENI. J lost 8 bases, V lost 2 bases, and 6 bases had no gene match. The DNA of the CDR3 is TGTGCCAGCTCACCAGGGACAGGGCAGGAAGAAAAACTGTTTTTT. Amino acids: CASSPGTGQEEKLFF.

V gene TRBV4-3 combines with J gene TRBJ2-5; 8 bases fit TRBD2. The CDR3 covers 13 residues. V lost 4 bases, J lost 5 bases, and 3 bases stayed unmatched. Germline loops: CDR1 LGHNA, CDR2 YSLEER. The CDR3, as DNA: TGCGCCAGCAGCCGCGGGGGGCGCGAGACCCAGTACTTC. Translated: CASSRGGRETQYF.

This clonotype was seen a few times. This chain uses TRBV4-2 with TRBJ2-7; D may correspond to TRBD1 or TRBD2 (6 bases each). Germline lookup yields CDR1 LGHNA and CDR2 YNFKEQ. The CDR3 totals 13 residues. Trimming took off 0 bases at V and 7 bases at J, with 10 bases between the two ends. In nucleotides, the CDR3 is TGTGCCAGCAGCCAAGAGGACAGCGGGGAGCAGTACTTC. Protein: CASSQEDSGEQYF.

This clonotype occurred a few times. As DNA, the CDR3 is TGCAGCGTTGAACGACAGGGGGAGGGGAACACTGAAGCTTTCTTT. It is translated as CSVERQGEGNTEAFF. The chain links TRBV29-1 to TRBJ1-1, with TRBD1 identical over 9 bases. The CDR3 consists of 15 residues. Germline loops: CDR1 SQVTM, CDR2 ANQGSEA. V lost 2 bases and J lost 1; bases outside the gene matches: 5. The complete variable domain, with remaining parts taken from reference TRBV29-1 and TRBJ1-1, reads SAVISQKPSRDICQRGTSLTIQCQVDSQVTMMFWYRQQPGQSLTLIATANQGSEATYESGFVIDKFPISRPNLTFSTLTVSNMSPEDSSIYLCSVERQGEGNTEAFFGQGTRLTVV.

This clonotype has more than one count but fewer than ten. CDR3 bases: TGTGCCAGCACCCCCGACCGGTGGGGGACAGCGAACACCGGGGAGCTGTTTTTT. It codes for CASTPDRWGTANTGELFF. The genes are TRBV12-3 or TRBV12-4 and TRBJ2-2; the match to TRBD1 covers 7 bases. The CDR3 runs to 18 residues. The junction had 14 bases not matched to a gene; V was cut back by 7 bases and J by 0 bases.

This clonotype has only a few counts. V is TRBV27 and J is TRBJ2-4; D remains ambiguous. The germline CDR1 and CDR2 sequences are MNHEY and SMNVEV (reference sequence). CDR3 length equals 19 residues. Trimming removed 5 bases at V and 1 base at J, with 24 bases between. CDR3 in DNA: TGTGCCAGCAGTCCCTCTGTCGGGCCCCCCAAGGAGGCCAAAAACATTCAGTACTTC. This sequence encodes CASSPSVGPPKEAKNIQYF.

This clonotype was counted a few times. V gene TRBV20-1 combines with J gene TRBJ2-7, with TRBD1 matching 8 bases. V shed 5 bases, J shed 3 bases, and the junction held 12 bases outside the gene matches. The CDR3 extends over 15 amino acids. In germline, CDR1 is DFQATT, CDR2 SNEGSKA (reference sequence). This CDR3 is CSAARTGWEFYEQYF. In DNA form, the CDR3 reads TGCAGTGCTGCGCGGACAGGGTGGGAATTCTACGAGCAGTACTTC.

The V call is TRBV13, the J call TRBJ2-5, with 9 bases that match TRBD2. V shed 0 bases, J shed 2 bases, and the junction held 7 bases outside the gene matches. Germline values: CDR1 PRHDT, CDR2 FYEKMQ (reference sequence). CDR3 length: 17 residues. CDR3 nucleotide sequence: TGTGCCAGCAGCTTAGGGAGTAGCGGGAGAGTTCAAGAGACCCAGTACTTC. Amino acid sequence: CASSLGSSGRVQETQYF.